A selection of T cell receptor beta chains follows, all from one sample in a study of Ad26.COV2.S vaccination and SARS-CoV-2 variants. TCRdb's copy holds only in-frame clones and misses some; the assay was immunoSEQ multiplex PCR. In the table there are more than 150,000 clones, around nine tenths of which are singletons. The specimen comprised peripheral blood, sampled after recovery from COVID-19. Source of these receptors: a human donor who had recovered from COVID-19. The CDR3 runs from the conserved cysteine through the conserved F or W. The D gene is left open where the match is weak. Expanded clones get a size class; other rows say once, few or many, or leave the size out.

v_gene	d_gene	j_gene	abundance	CDR3aa	CDR3nt
TRBV5-1	TRBD2	TRBJ2-5	-	CASSLGLAGGPSLETQYF	TGCGCCAGCAGCCTCGGACTAGCGGGAGGGCCTTCCCTTGAGACCCAGTACTTC
TRBV5-4	-	TRBJ1-1	-	CASSGGIGTEAFF	TGTGCCAGCAGCGGAGGTATTGGTACTGAAGCTTTCTTT
TRBV7-9	TRBD2	TRBJ2-5	-	CASSLDTSGTNKYF	TGTGCCAGCAGCTTAGATACTAGCGGGACGAATAAGTACTTC
TRBV5-1	TRBD1	TRBJ1-4	-	CASSVGQANEKLFF	TGCGCCAGCAGCGTGGGACAGGCTAATGAAAAACTGTTTTTT
TRBV2	TRBD1	TRBJ1-2	-	CASGQGFYGYTF	TGTGCCAGCGGACAGGGATTCTATGGCTACACCTTC
TRBV3-1/TRBV3-2	-	TRBJ1-6	few	CASSQDRTNSPLHF	TGTGCCAGCAGCCAGGACAGAACAAACTCACCCCTCCACTTT
TRBV28	-	TRBJ1-1	-	CASTGEATGHTEAFF	TGTGCCAGCACCGGAGAAGCCACAGGACATACTGAAGCTTTCTTT
TRBV4-1	-	TRBJ2-1	-	CASSQRDWDNEQFF	TGCGCCAGCAGCCAGCGGGATTGGGACAATGAGCAGTTCTTC
TRBV30	-	TRBJ1-6	once	CAFTRNSPLHF	TGTGCCTTCACCAGAAATTCACCCCTCCACTTT
TRBV20-1	TRBD2	TRBJ2-7	-	CSASAGLAGLYEQYF	TGCAGTGCTAGTGCCGGACTAGCGGGACTGTACGAGCAGTACTTC